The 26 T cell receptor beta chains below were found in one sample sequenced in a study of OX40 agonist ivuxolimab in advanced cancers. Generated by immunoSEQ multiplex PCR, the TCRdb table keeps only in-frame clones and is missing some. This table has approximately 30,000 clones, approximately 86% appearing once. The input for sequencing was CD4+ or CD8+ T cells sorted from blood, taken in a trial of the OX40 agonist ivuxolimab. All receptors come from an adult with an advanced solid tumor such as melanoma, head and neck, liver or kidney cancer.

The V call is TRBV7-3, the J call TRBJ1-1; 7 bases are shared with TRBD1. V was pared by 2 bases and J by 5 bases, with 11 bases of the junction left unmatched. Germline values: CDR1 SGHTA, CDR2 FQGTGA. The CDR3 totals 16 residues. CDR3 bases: TGTGCCAGCAGCTTAGGGACAGCCAATTCTGGGACTGAAGCTTTCTTT. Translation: CASSLGTANSGTEAFF.

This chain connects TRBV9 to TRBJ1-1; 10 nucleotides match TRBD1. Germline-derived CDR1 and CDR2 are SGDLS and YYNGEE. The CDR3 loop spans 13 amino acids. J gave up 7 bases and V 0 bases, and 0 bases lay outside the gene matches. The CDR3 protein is CASSVGTGGEAFF. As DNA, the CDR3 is TGTGCCAGCAGCGTAGGGACAGGGGGTGAAGCTTTCTTT.

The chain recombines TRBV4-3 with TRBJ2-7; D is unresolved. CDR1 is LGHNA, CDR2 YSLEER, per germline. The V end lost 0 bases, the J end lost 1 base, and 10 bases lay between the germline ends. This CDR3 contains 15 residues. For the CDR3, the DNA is TGCGCCAGCAGCCAAGAGCCCGGCAGTTCCTACGAGCAGTACTTC. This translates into CASSQEPGSSYEQYF.

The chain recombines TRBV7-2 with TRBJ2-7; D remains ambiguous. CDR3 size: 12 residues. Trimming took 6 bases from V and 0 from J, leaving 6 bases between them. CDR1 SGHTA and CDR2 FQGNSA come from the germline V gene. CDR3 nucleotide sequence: TGTGCCAGCAGAGAGGACTCCTACGAGCAGTACTTC. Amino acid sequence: CASREDSYEQYF.

Here the CDR3 reads CASSSYGGTALEQYF. The CDR3 region has the DNA TGTGCCAGCAGCTCCTATGGTGGGACGGCCCTCGAGCAGTACTTC. The rearrangement uses TRBV14 and TRBJ2-7; the D call may be TRBD1 or TRBD2 (5 bases each). The CDR3 extends over 15 amino acids. CDR1 and CDR2 from the germline V gene are SGHDN and FVKESK. Trimming left V 5 bases short and J 6 bases short, with 20 bases between.

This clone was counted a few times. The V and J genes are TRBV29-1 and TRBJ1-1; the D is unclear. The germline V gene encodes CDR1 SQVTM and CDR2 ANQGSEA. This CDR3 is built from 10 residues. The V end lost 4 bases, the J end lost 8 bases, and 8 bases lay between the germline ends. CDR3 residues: CSVGPVEAFF. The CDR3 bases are TGCAGCGTTGGGCCCGTGGAAGCTTTCTTT.

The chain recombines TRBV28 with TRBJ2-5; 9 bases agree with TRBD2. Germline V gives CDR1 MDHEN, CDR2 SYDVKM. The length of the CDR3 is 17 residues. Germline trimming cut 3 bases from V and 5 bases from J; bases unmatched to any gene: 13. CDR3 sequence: CASSLSPLSGSVETQYF. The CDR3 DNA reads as TGTGCCAGCAGTTTGTCTCCTCTTAGCGGGAGTGTGGAGACCCAGTACTTC.

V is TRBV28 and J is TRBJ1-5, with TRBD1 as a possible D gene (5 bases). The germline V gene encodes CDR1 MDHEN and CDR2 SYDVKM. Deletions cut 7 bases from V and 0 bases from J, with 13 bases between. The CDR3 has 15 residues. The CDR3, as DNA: TGTGCCAGCAAACCCTGGGGGGATAGCAATCAGCCCCAGCATTTT. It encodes CASKPWGDSNQPQHF.

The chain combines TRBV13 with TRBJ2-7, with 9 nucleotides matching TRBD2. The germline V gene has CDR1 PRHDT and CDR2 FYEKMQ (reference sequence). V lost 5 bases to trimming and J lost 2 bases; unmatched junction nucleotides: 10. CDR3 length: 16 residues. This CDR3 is CASSQSMSGGPYEQYF. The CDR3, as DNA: TGTGCCAGCAGCCAGAGTATGAGCGGGGGGCCCTACGAGCAGTACTTC.

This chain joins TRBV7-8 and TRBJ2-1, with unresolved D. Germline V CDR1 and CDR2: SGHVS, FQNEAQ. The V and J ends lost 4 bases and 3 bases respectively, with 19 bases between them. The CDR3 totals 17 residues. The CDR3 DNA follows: TGTGCCAGCAGCTCCGAGCCCCGGACCCTCCGCTACAATGAGCAGTTCTTC. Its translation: CASSSEPRTLRYNEQFF.

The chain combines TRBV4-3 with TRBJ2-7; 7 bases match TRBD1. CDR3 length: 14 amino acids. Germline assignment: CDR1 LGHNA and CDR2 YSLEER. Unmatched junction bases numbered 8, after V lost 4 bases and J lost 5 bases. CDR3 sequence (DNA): TGCGCCAGCAGCCCCTCCCGGGACAGCCACGAGCAGTACTTC. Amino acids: CASSPSRDSHEQYF.

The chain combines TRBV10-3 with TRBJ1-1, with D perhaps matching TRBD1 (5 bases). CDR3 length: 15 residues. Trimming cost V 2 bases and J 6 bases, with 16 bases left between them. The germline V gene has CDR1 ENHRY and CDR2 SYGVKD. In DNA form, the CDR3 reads TGTGCCATCAGTGAGAAGTTTCGGGGGGGACCTGAAGCTTTCTTT. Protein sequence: CAISEKFRGGPEAFF.

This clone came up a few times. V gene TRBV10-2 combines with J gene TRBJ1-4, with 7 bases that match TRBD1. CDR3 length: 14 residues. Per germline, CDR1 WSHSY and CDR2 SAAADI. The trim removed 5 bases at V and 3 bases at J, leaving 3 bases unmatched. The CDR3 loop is CASSWTGPNEKLFF. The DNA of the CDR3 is TGCGCCAGCAGTTGGACAGGTCCTAATGAAAAACTGTTTTTT.

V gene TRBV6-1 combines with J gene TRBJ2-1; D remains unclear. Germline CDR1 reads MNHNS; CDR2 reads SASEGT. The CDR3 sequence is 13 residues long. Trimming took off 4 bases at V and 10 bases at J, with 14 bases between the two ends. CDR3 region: CASSAPPSVEQFF. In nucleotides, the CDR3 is TGTGCCAGCAGTGCCCCCCCCAGCGTCGAGCAGTTCTTC.

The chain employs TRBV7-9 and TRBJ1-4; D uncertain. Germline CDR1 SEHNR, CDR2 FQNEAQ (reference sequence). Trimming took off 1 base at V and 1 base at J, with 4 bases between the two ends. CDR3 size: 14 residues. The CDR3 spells CASSLGGTNEKLFF. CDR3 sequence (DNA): TGTGCCAGCAGCTTAGGCGGAACTAATGAAAAACTGTTTTTT.

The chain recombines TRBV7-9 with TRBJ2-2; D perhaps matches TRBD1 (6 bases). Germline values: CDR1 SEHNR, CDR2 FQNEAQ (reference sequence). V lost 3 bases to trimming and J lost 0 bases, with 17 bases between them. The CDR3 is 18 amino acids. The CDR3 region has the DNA TGTGCCAGCAGCTTTTCCAGGGGACAAGCCTCGAACACCGGGGAGCTGTTTTTT. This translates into CASSFSRGQASNTGELFF. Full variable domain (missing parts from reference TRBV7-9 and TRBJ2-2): DTGVSQNPRHKITKRGQNVTFRCDPISEHNRLYWYRQTLGQGPEFLTYFQNEAQLEKSRLLSDRFSAERPKGSFSTLEIQRTEQGDSAMYLCASSFSRGQASNTGELFFGEGSRLTVL.

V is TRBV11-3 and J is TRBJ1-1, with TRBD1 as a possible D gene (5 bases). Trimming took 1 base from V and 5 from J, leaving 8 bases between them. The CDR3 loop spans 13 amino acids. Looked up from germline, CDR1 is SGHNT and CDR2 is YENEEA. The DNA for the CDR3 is TGTGCCAGCAGCTTAGCTGGGGGTACTGAAGCTTTCTTT. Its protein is CASSLAGGTEAFF.

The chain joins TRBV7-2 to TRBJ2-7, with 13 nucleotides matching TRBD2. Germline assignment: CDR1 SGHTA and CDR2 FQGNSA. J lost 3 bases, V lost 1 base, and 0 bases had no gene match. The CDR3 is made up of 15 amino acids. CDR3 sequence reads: CASSLGLAGGYEQYF. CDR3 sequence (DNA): TGTGCCAGCAGCTTAGGACTAGCGGGAGGCTACGAGCAGTACTTC.

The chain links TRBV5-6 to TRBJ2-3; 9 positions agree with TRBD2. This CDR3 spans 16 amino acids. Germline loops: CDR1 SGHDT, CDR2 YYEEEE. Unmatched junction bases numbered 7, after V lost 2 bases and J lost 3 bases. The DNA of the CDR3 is TGTGCCAGCAGCTTCCTGACTAGCGGTATTACAGATACGCAGTATTTT. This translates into CASSFLTSGITDTQYF. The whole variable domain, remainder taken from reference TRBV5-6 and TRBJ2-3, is DAGVTQSPTHLIKTRGQQVTLRCSPKSGHDTVSWYQQALGQGPQFIFQYYEEEERQRGNFPDRFSGHQFPNYSSELNVNALLLGDSALYLCASSFLTSGITDTQYFGPGTRLTVL.

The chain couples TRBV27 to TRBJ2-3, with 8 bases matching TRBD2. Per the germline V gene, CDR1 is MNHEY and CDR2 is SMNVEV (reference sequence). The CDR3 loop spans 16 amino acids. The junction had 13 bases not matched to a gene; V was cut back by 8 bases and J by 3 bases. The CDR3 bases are TGTGCCAGCGGAACCGGAGCGGGAGTTAGGACAGATACGCAGTATTTT. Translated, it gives CASGTGAGVRTDTQYF.

The CDR3 loop is CASSESRQTFYEQYF. Written as DNA, the CDR3 is TGCGCCAGCAGTGAGTCTAGACAGACTTTCTACGAGCAGTACTTC. The V gene is TRBV10-1, the J gene TRBJ2-7; the D gene is possibly TRBD1 (5 bases). The CDR3 is 15 amino acids. The germline V gene encodes CDR1 WNHNN and CDR2 SYGVQD (reference sequence). Between the trimmed V and J ends, which lost 0 bases and 3 bases, there was a span of 12 bases.

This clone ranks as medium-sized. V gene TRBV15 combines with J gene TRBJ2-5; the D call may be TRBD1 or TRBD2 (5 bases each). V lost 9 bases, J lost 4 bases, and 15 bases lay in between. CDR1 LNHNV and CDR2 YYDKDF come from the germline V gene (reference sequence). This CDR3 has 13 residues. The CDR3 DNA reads TGTGCCACTTCAGGGTATGGGGGAGAGACCCAGTACTTC. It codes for CATSGYGGETQYF.

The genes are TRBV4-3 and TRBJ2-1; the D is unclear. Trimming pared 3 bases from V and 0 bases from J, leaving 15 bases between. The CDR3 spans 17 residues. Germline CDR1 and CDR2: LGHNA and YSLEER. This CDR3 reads CASSQDYSSSSYNEQFF. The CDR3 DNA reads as TGCGCCAGCAGCCAGGATTATTCTTCCAGCTCCTACAATGAGCAGTTCTTC.

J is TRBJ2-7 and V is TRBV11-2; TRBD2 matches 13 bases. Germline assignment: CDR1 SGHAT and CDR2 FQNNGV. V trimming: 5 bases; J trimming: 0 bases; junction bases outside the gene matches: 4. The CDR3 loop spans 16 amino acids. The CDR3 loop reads CASSPRTSGSSYEQYF. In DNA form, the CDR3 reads TGTGCCAGCAGCCCTAGGACTAGCGGGAGCTCCTACGAGCAGTACTTC.

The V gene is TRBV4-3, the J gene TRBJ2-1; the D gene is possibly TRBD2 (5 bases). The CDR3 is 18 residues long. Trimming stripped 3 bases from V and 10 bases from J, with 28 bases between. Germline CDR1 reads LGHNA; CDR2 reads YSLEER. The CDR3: CASSQDSTGRRDPREQFF. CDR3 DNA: TGCGCCAGCAGCCAGGACTCCACGGGTAGAAGGGATCCTCGGGAGCAGTTCTTC.

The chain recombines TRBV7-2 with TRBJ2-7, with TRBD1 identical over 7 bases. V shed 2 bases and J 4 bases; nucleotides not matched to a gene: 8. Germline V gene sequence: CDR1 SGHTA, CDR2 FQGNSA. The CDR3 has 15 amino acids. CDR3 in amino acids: CASSLWYGRGYEQYF. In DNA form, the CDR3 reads TGTGCCAGCAGCTTATGGTACGGCAGGGGGTACGAGCAGTACTTC.